A single sample is the source of the 12 T cell receptor beta chains below, sequenced in a study of cytomegalovirus exposure and HLA in healthy donors. With 60 Vbeta and 13 Jbeta primers, the PCR was carried out. Produced via immunoSEQ multiplex PCR; TCRdb's table is partial and in-frame only. Among 74,000 or so clones listed, 60% to 85% were seen once. The sample was PBMCs. These receptors were taken from a woman aged 40 to 55 in good health and CMV-seropositive.

J is TRBJ2-3 and V is TRBV28, with TRBD2 matching over 9 bases. The CDR3 contains 16 residues. Germline-derived CDR1 and CDR2 are MDHEN and SYDVKM. V gave up 1 base and J gave up 6 bases; unmatched junction bases: 8. The chain's CDR3 is CASSLSAAGGPDTQYF. In DNA form, the CDR3 reads TGTGCCAGCAGTTTATCTGCGGCGGGAGGGCCGGATACGCAGTATTTT.

The chain employs TRBV7-2 and TRBJ1-4; D gene uncertain. This CDR3 is built from 13 residues. V was cut by 4 bases and J by 12 bases, with 15 bases left in between. CDR1 SGHTA and CDR2 FQGNSA come from the germline V gene. CDR3 sequence (DNA): TGTGCCAGCAGCTCGCGGGCAGGAAGGGAACTGTTTTTT. As protein: CASSSRAGRELFF.

This chain uses TRBV29-1 with TRBJ2-1, with 7 bases that match TRBD1. V lost 7 bases and J lost 8; bases outside the gene matches: 11. Germline values: CDR1 SQVTM, CDR2 ANQGSEA. The CDR3 runs 13 residues. The DNA for the CDR3 is TGCAGCGCTGAGAGGGGGCCGCCCCATGAGCAGTTCTTC. It yields the protein CSAERGPPHEQFF.

The chain is built from TRBV30 and TRBJ2-3, with D tentatively TRBD1 (5 bases). This CDR3 has 16 residues. The V end was cut by 3 bases, the J end by 1 base, with 17 bases between. The germline V gene has CDR1 GTSNPN and CDR2 SVGIG (reference sequence). CDR3 DNA sequence: TGTGCCTGGAGCCATCTGTGGGGCTATCGCACAGATACGCAGTATTTT. Amino acids: CAWSHLWGYRTDTQYF.

This chain joins TRBV5-8 and TRBJ2-5; 7 bases agree with TRBD1. There are 16 residues in the CDR3. Per germline, CDR1 SGHTS and CDR2 YDEGEE. The J segment lost 3 bases and the V segment lost 4 bases, leaving 12 bases of the junction unmatched. The CDR3 coding sequence is TGTGCCAGCAGCCGCCCTATACGACAGGGCGAAGAGACCCAGTACTTC. Its translation is CASSRPIRQGEETQYF.

In the case of this clone: One end of the junction does not line up with germline, which may come from a read error. This sequence joins TRBV7-9 and TRBJ2-7, with D perhaps TRBD1 (6 bases). This CDR3 spans 14 amino acids. CDR1 SEHNR and CDR2 FQNEAQ come from the germline V gene (reference sequence). The CDR3 region has the DNA TGTTCCAGCAGCTTACGGGACAAACCCTACGAGCAGTACTTC. This codes for CSSSLRDKPYEQYF.

The rearrangement uses TRBV15 and TRBJ2-7; no clear D gene. V was trimmed by 0 bases and J by 3 bases, leaving 12 bases between them. From germline, CDR1 is LNHNV and CDR2 YYDKDF (reference sequence). The CDR3 spans 15 residues. In nucleotides, the CDR3 is TGTGCCACCAGCAGAGATCGGAGACTTAACTACGAGCAGTACTTC. Translated, it gives CATSRDRRLNYEQYF.

This sequence joins TRBV6-1 and TRBJ2-7; TRBD1 matches at 7 bases. Germline trimming cut 1 base from V and 6 bases from J; bases unmatched to any gene: 9. The CDR3 covers 15 residues. Germline CDR1 is MNHNS and CDR2 is SASEGT. CDR3 sequence reads: CASSEGQGSLAEQYF. DNA for the CDR3: TGTGCCAGCAGTGAAGGACAGGGTTCGCTAGCCGAGCAGTACTTC.

The rearrangement links TRBV5-1 to TRBJ2-1; tentative D call: TRBD2 (5 bases). Germline V gene data show CDR1 as SGHRS and CDR2 as YFSETQ. The CDR3 spans 15 residues. Deletions cut 6 bases from V and 5 bases from J, with 18 bases between. CDR3 region: CASNPNAGLHNEQFF. The CDR3 DNA is TGCGCCAGCAACCCGAATGCCGGACTTCACAATGAGCAGTTCTTC.

This chain uses TRBV5-1 with TRBJ2-1; 7 nucleotides line up with TRBD2. V lost 0 bases and J lost 6; bases outside the gene matches: 12. Germline V gene lookup returns CDR1 SGHRS and CDR2 YFSETQ. The CDR3 covers 17 residues. This chain's CDR3 is CASSLGGPGGSGNEQFF. DNA of the CDR3: TGCGCCAGCAGCTTGGGGGGACCTGGCGGGAGTGGCAATGAGCAGTTCTTC.

The CDR3 protein is CASSEAAGGPGNTIYF. CDR3 sequence (DNA): TGTGCCAGCAGTGAAGCAGCAGGGGGCCCTGGAAACACCATATATTTT. The chain joins TRBV25-1 to TRBJ1-3, with 8 nucleotides matching TRBD1. CDR3 length: 16 residues. From germline, CDR1 is MGHDK and CDR2 SYGVNS. V lost 2 bases and J lost 2; bases outside the gene matches: 5. The whole variable domain, filled in from reference TRBV25-1 and TRBJ1-3, reads EADIYQTPRYLVIGTGKKITLECSQTMGHDKMYWYQQDPGMELHLIHYSYGVNSTEKGDLSSESTVSRIRTEHFPLTLESARPSHTSQYLCASSEAAGGPGNTIYFGEGSWLTVV.

Concerning this clone itself: One end of the junction varies from germline; a read error may be responsible. The rearrangement joins TRBV6-1 to TRBJ1-5, with 8 bases aligning to TRBD1. CDR3 length: 14 amino acids. From germline, CDR1 is MNHNS and CDR2 SASEGT. CDR3 in amino acids: CACSMTGADQPQHF. The DNA of the CDR3 is TGTGCCTGCAGTATGACAGGGGCAGATCAGCCCCAGCATTTT.